Described below is a single T cell receptor beta chain sequence and its context. This clonotype showed up just a few times. The antigen this receptor binds is unknown. There are no base qualities to consult, and no much larger clone falls within one base. This specimen belongs to a study of molecular identifiers for immune sequencing clone quantification (dated by TCRdb to the late 2010s). The study in broad terms: For a replicate experiment, RNA from around 20,000 or 100,000 naive CD8 T cells was divided into five aliquots, and four of the five aliquots were sequenced. CD8 T cells were used in a methods study to benchmark molecular-identifier clustering-based TCR repertoire sequencing (MIDCIRS) and TCR RNA copy counting. The paper's findings and limits, for the study overall: Spiked-in Jurkat TCR RNA equal to a single cell's worth was reported to be detectable even within 1,100,000 naive CD8 T cells. About three recovered TCR RNA copies per cell were obtained by modeling, versus about ten by digital PCR, implying a capture efficiency of about 30%. Highly expanded clone sizes could be underestimated because identical TCR molecules may share a barcode. When barcode sub-clustering was not used, chimeric consensus sequences inflated TCR diversity, with chimeras reaching as high as 47%. Spiked-in Jurkat TCR RNA (around nine copies' worth), which is not part of the donor repertoire, was contained in the naive libraries. In CMV-specific effector cells, clones with more than 20 RNA copies contained over 99% of molecules, whereas in naive cells such clones contained under 1% of molecules.

Including the terminal cysteine and phenylalanine, the CDR3 comprises 13 residues. Just CDR3 DNA is preserved here, 39 bases in frame from base 1. Relative to germline, V is 3 bases shorter and J is 2 bases shorter, with 5 bases between their ends. Via the germline V gene (reference sequence), CDR1 is MNHEY and CDR2 SMNVEV. The library was produced with PCR. Sequencing was performed on a NextSeq 500. Bulk TCR libraries were generated as previously described, with the TCR primers listed in Table S5 used. The Qiagen AllPrep DNA/RNA kit was used to purify total RNA. Before analysis, reads from multiple sequencing runs of one library were combined. For the original study's pipeline: Reads were retained only if the reads had an exact TCR constant sequence, and the retained reads were trimmed to 150 nt and grouped according to their 12-nt molecular barcodes. Reads in each barcode group were sub-clustered using a 15% Levenshtein threshold, and a quality-weighted consensus sequence was built for each RNA molecule. Non-functional sequences were removed, as were lower-count sequences one edit away from another. On the basis of fitting two negative binomial distributions, barcode sub-clusters with fewer than 20% of the maximum read count were discarded. TCRdb reprocessed the public reads (quality trimming at Q25 with fastp, clone calling with MiXCR) and kept in-frame beta chains. Under each unique CDR3 protein, matching rows form one entry showing the most common genes and DNA. These V and J calls rely on TCRdb rather than the paper's analysis. The sample table shows approximately 97,000 distinct CDR3 sequences, and 24% are seen once. The top ten clonotypes cover approximately 0.94% of the sample.

Libraries of naive CD8 T cells were built from anywhere between roughly 18,000 and 1,000,000 sorted cells, with 10%, 30% or 50% of the purified RNA used. Naive CD8 T cells were FACS-sorted as CD8+CD4-CCR7+CD45RA+ on a BD FACSAria II into RLT Plus buffer. Ten to eleven TCR copies' worth of Jurkat RNA were spiked into roughly 17,000-1,100,000 naive CD8 T cell samples to test detection sensitivity. Enrichment of CD8 T cells was done with RosetteSep CD8+ T Cell Enrichment Cocktail plus Ficoll-Paque, and ACK red cell lysis came afterward. The rearranged chain carries TRBV27 and TRBJ1-5; no D gene call is confident. The specimen was naive CD8+ T cells from blood, with Jurkat cell RNA spiked in. This specimen's cell subset or site label, interpreted: FACS-sorted CD8+CD4-CCR7+CD45RA+ naive T cells. The clonotype comes from a human donor in good health. Some libraries in this study had Jurkat cell RNA spiked in. The nucleotide sequence reads TGTGCCAGCAGTTTTTCGGGCAATCAGCCCCAGCATTTT. The resulting protein is CASSFSGNQPQHF.